Described below is a single T cell receptor beta chain sequence and its context. These data come from a study of CD8+ T cells in alopecia areata. The CDR3 totals 14 residues. CDR1 and CDR2 (germline): MGHRA, YSYEKL. V was clipped by 6 bases and J by 8 bases; unmatched bases: 9. After isolation, RNA underwent reverse transcription to generate cDNA as the sequencing template. This table comes from immunoSEQ multiplex PCR, and its TCRdb copy is limited to in-frame clones, with some not included. The table includes about 130,000 clones, roughly 61% detected once. This rearrangement joins TRBV4-1 to TRBJ2-1, with 8 bases that match TRBD2. The sequencing here drew on CD4+ T cells sorted from blood, taken at week 0. The receptor was isolated from a human donor with alopecia areata. CDR3 protein: CASRQRTSFDEQFF. CDR3 bases: TGCGCCAGCAGGCAAAGGACTAGCTTCGATGAGCAGTTCTTC.